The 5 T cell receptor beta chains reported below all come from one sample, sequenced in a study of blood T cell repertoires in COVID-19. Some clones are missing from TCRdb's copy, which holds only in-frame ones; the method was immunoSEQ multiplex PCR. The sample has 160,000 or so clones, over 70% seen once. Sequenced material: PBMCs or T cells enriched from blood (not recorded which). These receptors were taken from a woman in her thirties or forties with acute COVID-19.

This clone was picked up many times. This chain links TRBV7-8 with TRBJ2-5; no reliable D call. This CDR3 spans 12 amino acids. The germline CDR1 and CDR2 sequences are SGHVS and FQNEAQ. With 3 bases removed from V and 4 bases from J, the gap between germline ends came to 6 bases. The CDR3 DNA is TGTGCCAGCAGCTTCTTGGCAGAGACCCAGTACTTC. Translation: CASSFLAETQYF.

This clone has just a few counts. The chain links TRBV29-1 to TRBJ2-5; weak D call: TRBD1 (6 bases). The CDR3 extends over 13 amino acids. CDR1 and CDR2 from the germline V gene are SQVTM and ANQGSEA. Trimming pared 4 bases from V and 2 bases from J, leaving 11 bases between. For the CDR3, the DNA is TGCAGCGTTGGTCGTGGACAGCAAGAGACCCAGTACTTC. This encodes CSVGRGQQETQYF. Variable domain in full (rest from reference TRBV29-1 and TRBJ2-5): SAVISQKPSRDICQRGTSLTIQCQVDSQVTMMFWYRQQPGQSLTLIATANQGSEATYESGFVIDKFPISRPNLTFSTLTVSNMSPEDSSIYLCSVGRGQQETQYFGPGTRLLVL.

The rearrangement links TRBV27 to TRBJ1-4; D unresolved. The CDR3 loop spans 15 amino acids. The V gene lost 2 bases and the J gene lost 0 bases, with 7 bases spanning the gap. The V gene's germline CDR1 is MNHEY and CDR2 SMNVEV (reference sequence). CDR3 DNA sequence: TGTGCCAGCAGTTTAAACGGTGCAACTAATGAAAAACTGTTTTTT. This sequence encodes CASSLNGATNEKLFF.

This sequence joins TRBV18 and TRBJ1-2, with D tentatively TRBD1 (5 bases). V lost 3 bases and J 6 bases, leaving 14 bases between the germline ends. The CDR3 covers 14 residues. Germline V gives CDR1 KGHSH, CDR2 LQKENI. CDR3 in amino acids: CASSPSGGGHGYTF. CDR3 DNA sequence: TGTGCCAGCTCACCGAGCGGGGGTGGCCATGGCTACACCTTC.

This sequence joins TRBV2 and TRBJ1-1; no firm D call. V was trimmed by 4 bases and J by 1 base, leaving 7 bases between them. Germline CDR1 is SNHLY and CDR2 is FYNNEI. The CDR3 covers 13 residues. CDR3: CASSVQANTEAFF. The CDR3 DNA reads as TGTGCCAGCAGTGTTCAGGCGAACACTGAAGCTTTCTTT.